These T cell receptor beta chains were read from a single sample in a study of preoperative IRX-2 immunotherapy in early breast cancer. Clones were sequenced by immunoSEQ multiplex PCR, and TCRdb holds only the in-frame ones, with some missing. The sample contains 90,000 to 100,000 clones, just over 85% of which appear only once. Specimen: tumor tissue, collected after IRX-2 immunotherapy. The receptors here all came from a human donor with breast cancer. The CDR3 runs from the conserved cysteine through the conserved F or W. D genes are given only for firm matches. For some rows the clone size is stated as once, few or many, or as a class when expanded; others skip it.

j_call | v_call | clone_size | d_call | cdr3_nt | cdr3_aa
TRBJ1-5 | TRBV19 | - | - | TGTGCCAGCAGCGACCGTCCCGGCGGCAATCAGCCCCAGCATTTT | CASSDRPGGNQPQHF
TRBJ2-7 | TRBV9 | - | - | TGTGCCAGCAGCCGGGACGGAGCCGGCTACGAGCAGTACTTC | CASSRDGAGYEQYF
TRBJ2-7 | TRBV6-8 | once | - | TGTGCCAGCAGTCGTAGGGTGACCTACGAGCAGTACTTC | CASSRRVTYEQYF
TRBJ1-4 | TRBV11-3 | - | TRBD1 | TGTGCCAGCAGCCCGGACAGGGGGTGGGATGAAAAACTGTTTTTT | CASSPDRGWDEKLFF
TRBJ1-6 | TRBV30 | - | - | TGTGCCTGGAGTGTAGGTGAAAGTTCACCCCTCCACTTT | CAWSVGESSPLHF
TRBJ2-7 | TRBV5-1 | - | - | TGCGCCAGCAGCCCCCGGGGCAGGGGCGAAACCTACGAGCAGTACTTC | CASSPRGRGETYEQYF
TRBJ2-7 | TRBV18 | - | - | TGTGCCAGCTCACCAGGTAGGGTGGAGCAGTACTTC | CASSPGRVEQYF
TRBJ1-1 | TRBV6-8 | - | - | TGTGCCAGCAGACCAGTTATGAACACTGAAGCTTTCTTT | CASRPVMNTEAFF
TRBJ1-4 | TRBV28 | - | - | TGTGCCAGCATCGCGGGACGGTCTAATGAAAAACTGTTTTTT | CASIAGRSNEKLFF
TRBJ1-6 | TRBV5-1 | - | TRBD1 | TGCGCCAGCAGCTCGCAACCGGGACAGGGGGCAAATTCACCCCTCCACTTT | CASSSQPGQGANSPLHF
TRBJ1-2 | TRBV6-4 | - | TRBD1 | TGTGCCAGCAGTGTCTCGACAGGGATAGGCTACACCTTC | CASSVSTGIGYTF
TRBJ2-2 | TRBV19 | - | - | TGTGCCAGTGGCGGCAGGAACACCGGGGAGCTGTTTTTT | CASGGRNTGELFF
TRBJ2-7 | TRBV6-8 | - | - | TGTGCCAGCAGTCGGCCAGGGGACTACGAGCAGTACTTC | CASSRPGDYEQYF
TRBJ2-7 | TRBV7-8 | - | - | TGTGCCAGCAGCTTAGTGTCCTCGCGGGAGCAGTACTTC | CASSLVSSREQYF
TRBJ1-1 | TRBV10-3 | once | - | TGTGCCATCAGTGAGAGGTTCGGGGACACTGAAGCTTTCTTT | CAISERFGDTEAFF
TRBJ2-7 | TRBV28 | - | TRBD2 | TGTGCCAGCAGTCCCTGGACTAGCGGACGAACCTACGAGCAGTACTTC | CASSPWTSGRTYEQYF
TRBJ1-2 | TRBV28 | - | TRBD1 | TGTGCCAGCAAGGGGCGACAGGGGGCCGGTAGCTACACCTTC | CASKGRQGAGSYTF
TRBJ2-7 | TRBV1 | - | - | TGCGCCAGCAGCCACGCGGGGGGGACCTACGAGCAGTACTTC | CASSHAGGTYEQYF
TRBJ1-3 | TRBV28 | few | - | TGTGCCAGCATACGAGGGTCTGGAAACACCATATATTTT | CASIRGSGNTIYF
TRBJ2-1 | TRBV7-4 | - | - | TGTGCCAGCAGCTTATCACAATCCTACAATGAGCAGTTCTTC | CASSLSQSYNEQFF
TRBJ1-1 | TRBV14 | few | TRBD1 | TGTGCCAGCAGCCAGTTTTTTGAGGGGGCGGCTGAAGCTTTCTTT | CASSQFFEGAAEAFF
TRBJ2-7 | TRBV19 | - | - | TGTGCCAGTAGTATTAGGGGCCCCGAGGCCGAGCAGTACTTC | CASSIRGPEAEQYF
TRBJ1-2 | TRBV29-1 | - | - | TGCAGCGTCCCACACGGTCTAAACTATGGCTACACCTTC | CSVPHGLNYGYTF
TRBJ2-3 | TRBV29-1 | once | - | TGCAGCGTTGTTTCCGGCCGCGCGTGGACAGATACGCAGTATTTT | CSVVSGRAWTDTQYF
TRBJ2-7 | TRBV6-8 | - | - | TGTGCCAGCAGTGAGCGACTTGGGGTCTACGAGCAGTACTTC | CASSERLGVYEQYF
TRBJ2-7 | TRBV6-8 | - | TRBD2 | TGTGCCAGCAGTTACGGGGATTCGCGGGAGGACGAGCAGTACTTC | CASSYGDSREDEQYF
TRBJ2-6 | TRBV23-1 | - | - | TGCGCCAGCAGCCAAGATCATCAACAGGGTAGTTCCGGGGCCAACGTCCTGACTTTC | CASSQDHQQGSSGANVLTF
TRBJ1-5 | TRBV6-8 | - | - | TGTGCCAGCAGTTACCGTAGGGACTGGGAGCCCCAGCATTTT | CASSYRRDWEPQHF
TRBJ2-5 | TRBV10-1 | - | - | TGCGCCACGTATTCGGGACCCCCACGCAGGGATCAAGAGACCCAGTACTTC | CATYSGPPRRDQETQYF
TRBJ1-2 | TRBV11-3 | few | - | TGTGCCAGCAGCTTAGGGAAACAGGGTTTGGGTGGCTACACCTTC | CASSLGKQGLGGYTF
TRBJ1-1 | TRBV19 | once | - | TGTGCCAGTAGTACCATCGGAGCGACCTGGACTGAAGCTTTCTTT | CASSTIGATWTEAFF